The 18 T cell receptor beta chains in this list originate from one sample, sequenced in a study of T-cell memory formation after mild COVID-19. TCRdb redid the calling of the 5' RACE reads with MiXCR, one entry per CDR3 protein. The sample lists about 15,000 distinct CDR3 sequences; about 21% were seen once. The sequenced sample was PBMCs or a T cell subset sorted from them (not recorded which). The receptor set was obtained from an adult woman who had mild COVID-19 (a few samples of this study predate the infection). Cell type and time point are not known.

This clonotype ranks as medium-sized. The chain's CDR3 is CASSLFLTSAGAGNEQFF. CDR3 sequence (DNA): TGCGCCAGCAGCTTGTTTCTGACTAGCGCTGGGGCGGGAAATGAGCAGTTCTTC. V gene TRBV5-1 combines with J gene TRBJ2-1; 8 bases are shared with TRBD2. CDR1 SGHRS and CDR2 YFSETQ come from the germline V gene. Losses at the gene ends were 1 base for V and 7 bases for J; bases not matched to a gene: 16. The CDR3 has 18 residues.

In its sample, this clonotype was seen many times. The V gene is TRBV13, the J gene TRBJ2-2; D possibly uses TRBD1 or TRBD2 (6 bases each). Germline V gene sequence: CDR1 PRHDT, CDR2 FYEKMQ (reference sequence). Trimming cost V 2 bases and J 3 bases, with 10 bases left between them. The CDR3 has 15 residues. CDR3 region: CASSLRGAHTGELFF. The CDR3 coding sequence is TGTGCCAGCAGCTTAAGGGGGGCGCACACCGGGGAGCTGTTTTTT.

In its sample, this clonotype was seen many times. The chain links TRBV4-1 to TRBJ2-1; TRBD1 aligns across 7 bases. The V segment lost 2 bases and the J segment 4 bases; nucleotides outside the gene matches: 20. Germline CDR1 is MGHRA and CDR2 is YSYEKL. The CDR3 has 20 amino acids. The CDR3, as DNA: TGCGCCAGCAGCCAACTGGCCCCGGCGATTGGGACAGAGATGTACAATGAGCAGTTCTTC. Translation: CASSQLAPAIGTEMYNEQFF.

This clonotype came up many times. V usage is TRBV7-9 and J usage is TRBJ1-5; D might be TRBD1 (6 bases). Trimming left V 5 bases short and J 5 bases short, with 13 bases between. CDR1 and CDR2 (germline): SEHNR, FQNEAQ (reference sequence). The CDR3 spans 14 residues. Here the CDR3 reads CASSEGGAHQPQHF. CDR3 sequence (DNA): TGTGCCAGCAGCGAAGGGGGGGCCCATCAGCCCCAGCATTTT.

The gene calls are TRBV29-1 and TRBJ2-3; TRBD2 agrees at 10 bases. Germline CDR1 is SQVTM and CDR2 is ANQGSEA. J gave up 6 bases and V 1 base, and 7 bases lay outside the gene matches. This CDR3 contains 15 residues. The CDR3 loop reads CSVEVIAGGSDTQYF. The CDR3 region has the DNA TGCAGCGTTGAAGTCATAGCGGGGGGATCGGATACGCAGTATTTT.

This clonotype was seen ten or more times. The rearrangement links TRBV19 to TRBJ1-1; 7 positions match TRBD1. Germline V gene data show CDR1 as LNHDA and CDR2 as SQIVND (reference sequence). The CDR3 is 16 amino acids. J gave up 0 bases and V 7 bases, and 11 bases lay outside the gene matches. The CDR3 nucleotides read TGTGCCAGTATTAACTACCCGGGACAGTTGAACACTGAAGCTTTCTTT. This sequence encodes CASINYPGQLNTEAFF.

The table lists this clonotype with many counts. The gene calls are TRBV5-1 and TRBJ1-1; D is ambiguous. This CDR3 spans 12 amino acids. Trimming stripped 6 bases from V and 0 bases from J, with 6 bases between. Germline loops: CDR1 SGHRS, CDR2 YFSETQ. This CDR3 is CASNRMNTEAFF. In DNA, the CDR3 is TGCGCCAGCAACCGGATGAACACTGAAGCTTTCTTT.

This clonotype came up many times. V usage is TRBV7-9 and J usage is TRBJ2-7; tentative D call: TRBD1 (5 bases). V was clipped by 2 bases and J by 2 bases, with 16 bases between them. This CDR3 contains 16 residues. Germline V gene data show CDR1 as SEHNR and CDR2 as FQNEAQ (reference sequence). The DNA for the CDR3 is TGTGCCAGCAGCTTATTTAGGGGCCGTGACACCTACGAGCAGTACTTC. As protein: CASSLFRGRDTYEQYF.

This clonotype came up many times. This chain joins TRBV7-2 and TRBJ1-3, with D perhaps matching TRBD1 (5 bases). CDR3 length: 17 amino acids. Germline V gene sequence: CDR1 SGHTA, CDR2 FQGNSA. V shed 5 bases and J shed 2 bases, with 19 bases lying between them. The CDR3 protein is CASSPRRPGQTGNTIYF. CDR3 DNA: TGTGCCAGCAGCCCCAGGCGCCCGGGGCAAACTGGAAACACCATATATTTT.

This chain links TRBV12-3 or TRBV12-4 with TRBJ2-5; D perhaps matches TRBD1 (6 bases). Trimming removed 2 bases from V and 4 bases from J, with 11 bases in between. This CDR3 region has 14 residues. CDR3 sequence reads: CASSLTQGRETQYF. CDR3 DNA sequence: TGTGCCAGCAGTTTAACACAGGGCCGAGAGACCCAGTACTTC.

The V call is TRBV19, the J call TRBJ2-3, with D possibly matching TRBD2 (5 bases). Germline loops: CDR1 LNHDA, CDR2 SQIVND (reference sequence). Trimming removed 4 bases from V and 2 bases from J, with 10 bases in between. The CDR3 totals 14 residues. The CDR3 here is CASSTWEFTDTQYF. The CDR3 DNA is TGTGCCAGTAGTACCTGGGAGTTCACAGATACGCAGTATTTT.

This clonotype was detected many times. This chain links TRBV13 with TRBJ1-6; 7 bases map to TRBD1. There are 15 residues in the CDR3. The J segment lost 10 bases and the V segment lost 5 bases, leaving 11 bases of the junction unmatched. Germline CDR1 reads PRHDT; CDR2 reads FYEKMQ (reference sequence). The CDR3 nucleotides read TGTGCCAGCAGCCCCCGGGACAGAGGAAAATCACCCCTCCACTTT. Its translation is CASSPRDRGKSPLHF.

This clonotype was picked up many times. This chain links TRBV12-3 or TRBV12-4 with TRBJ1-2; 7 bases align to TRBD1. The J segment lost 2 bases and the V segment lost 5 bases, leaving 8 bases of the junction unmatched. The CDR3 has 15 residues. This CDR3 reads CASSPPGQRNYGYTF. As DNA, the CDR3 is TGTGCCAGCAGTCCCCCGGGACAGAGAAACTATGGCTACACCTTC.

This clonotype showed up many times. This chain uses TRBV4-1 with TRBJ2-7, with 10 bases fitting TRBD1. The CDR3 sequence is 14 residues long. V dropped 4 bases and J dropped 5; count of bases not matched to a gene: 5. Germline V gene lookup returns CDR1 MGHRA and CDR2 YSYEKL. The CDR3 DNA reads TGCGCCAGCAGCCCCCGACAGGGGGCCGACGAGCAGTACTTC. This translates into CASSPRQGADEQYF.

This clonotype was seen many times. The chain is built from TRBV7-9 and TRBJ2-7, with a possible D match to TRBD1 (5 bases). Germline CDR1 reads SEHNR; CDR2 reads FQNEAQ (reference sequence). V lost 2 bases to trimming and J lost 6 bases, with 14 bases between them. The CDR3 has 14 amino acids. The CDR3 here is CASSLQGYLGEQYF. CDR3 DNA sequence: TGTGCCAGCAGCTTACAGGGATACCTAGGCGAGCAGTACTTC.

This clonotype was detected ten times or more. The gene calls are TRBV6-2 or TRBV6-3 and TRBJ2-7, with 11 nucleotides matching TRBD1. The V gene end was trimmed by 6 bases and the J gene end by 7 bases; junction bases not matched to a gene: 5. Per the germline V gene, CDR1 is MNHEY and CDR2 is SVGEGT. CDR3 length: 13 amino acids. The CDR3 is CASSPDRGLEQYF. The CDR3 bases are TGTGCCAGCAGCCCGGACAGGGGGCTTGAGCAGTACTTC.

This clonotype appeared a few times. The CDR3 sequence: CASSSPTNTGELFF. CDR3 DNA: TGCGCCAGCAGCTCCCCCACAAACACCGGGGAGCTGTTTTTT. The chain recombines TRBV5-1 with TRBJ2-2; D is ambiguous. The CDR3 extends over 14 amino acids. Germline CDR1 and CDR2: SGHRS and YFSETQ. V lost 3 bases, J lost 2 bases, and 8 bases lay in between.

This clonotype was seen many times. CDR3 in amino acids: CASSSPWNPGYTF. The CDR3 DNA follows: TGTGCCAGCAGTTCCCCTTGGAACCCTGGCTACACCTTC. This chain uses TRBV27 with TRBJ1-2, with D hard to call. V was trimmed by 4 bases and J by 7 bases, leaving 13 bases between them. The germline gives CDR1 MNHEY, CDR2 SMNVEV (reference sequence). The CDR3 has 13 residues.